A selection of T cell receptor beta chains follows, all from one sample in a study of spatial heterogeneity in lung cancer. A single record per CDR3 protein comes from TCRdb applying MiXCR to the 5' RACE reads. The data show under 150,000 distinct CDR3 sequences, about 12% seen once. The source material was PBMCs, sampled at follow-up. These receptors were collected from a male donor with early-stage non-small cell lung cancer. Each CDR3 is given with its conserved first and last residue. A D gene is named only where the DNA matches it firmly. Clone size appears in some rows only: once, few, many, or a class for an expanded clone.

size	V	J	D	length	DNA	CDR3
few	TRBV6-6	TRBJ1-5	.	14	TGTGCCAGCAGTTACTCGACAGCAGGGCAGCCCCAGCATTTT	CASSYSTAGQPQHF
few	TRBV3-1	TRBJ2-7	TRBD2	14	TGTGCCAGCAGCCAAGACGGGACTAGCGGAACGCAGTACTTC	CASSQDGTSGTQYF
few	TRBV6-2/TRBV6-3	TRBJ1-1	TRBD1	15	TGTGCCAGCAGTCGGTGGACAGGGGGCTTTCCTGAAGCTTTCTTT	CASSRWTGGFPEAFF
.	TRBV20-1	TRBJ1-2	.	13	TGCAGTGCTATTCCAGGGGACCCGAGGGGCTACACCTTC	CSAIPGDPRGYTF
.	TRBV27	TRBJ2-7	.	13	TGTGCCAGCTCCGAGGGCAGGGGAGCCGAGCAGTACTTC	CASSEGRGAEQYF
many	TRBV20-1	TRBJ1-5	.	16	TGCAGTGCTAGAGATCTCGGGTTGGCCGGGAATCAGCCCCAGCATTTT	CSARDLGLAGNQPQHF
.	TRBV5-1	TRBJ2-7	.	15	TGCGCCAGCAGCCCGAGCCGGGGATGGGCCTACGAGCAGTACTTC	CASSPSRGWAYEQYF
.	TRBV6-5	TRBJ2-4	.	12	TGTGCCAGCAGCCCAGGGGAAAACATTCAGTACTTC	CASSPGENIQYF
few	TRBV4-3	TRBJ2-3	.	13	TGCGCCAGCAGCCAAGATCGGCGATATACGCAGTATTTT	CASSQDRRYTQYF
few	TRBV4-3	TRBJ1-1	TRBD1	14	TGCGCCAGCAGCCCGGGACAGGGGGCAAGGGAAGCTTTCTTT	CASSPGQGAREAFF
.	TRBV10-2	TRBJ2-5	TRBD2	16	TGCGCCAGCAGTGGACTAGCGGGCCCCACCGGGGAGACCCAGTACTTC	CASSGLAGPTGETQYF
many	TRBV29-1	TRBJ2-2	.	11	TGCAGCGCTCGAGGAAACGGGGAGCTGTTTTTT	CSARGNGELFF
many	TRBV30	TRBJ1-2	.	14	TGTGCCTGGAATACAGGGCGCCTTAGCTATGGCTACACCTTC	CAWNTGRLSYGYTF
many	TRBV19	TRBJ2-1	TRBD2	16	TGTGCCAGTAGGACTAGCGGGGGACGGAGGTACAATGAGCAGTTCTTC	CASRTSGGRRYNEQFF
many	TRBV5-1	TRBJ1-2	.	13	TGCGCCAGCAGCTTGTCGTCTAACTATGGCTACACCTTC	CASSLSSNYGYTF
many	TRBV7-2	TRBJ2-7	.	17	TGTGCCAGCAGCCAATCCAGGGGGGGGCTGACCCCGTACGAGCAGTACTTC	CASSQSRGGLTPYEQYF
few	TRBV20-1	TRBJ1-1	TRBD1	11	TGCAGTGCTAGTGACAGGGCCGAAGCTTTCTTT	CSASDRAEAFF
few	TRBV29-1	TRBJ1-2	.	14	TGCAGCGTAATCCCGGGTTCAGCTAACTATGGCTACACCTTC	CSVIPGSANYGYTF
.	TRBV6-1	TRBJ2-7	TRBD1	14	TGTGCCAGCAGGCGGGACAGGGTATCCTACGAGCAGTACTTC	CASRRDRVSYEQYF
many	TRBV5-6	TRBJ2-7	.	13	TGTGCCAGCAGGTCACCACATGACTACGAGCAGTACTTC	CASRSPHDYEQYF
many	TRBV9	TRBJ1-2	.	16	TGTGCCAGCAGCTCGAACCCGGGACGGAAGGACTATGGCTACACCTTC	CASSSNPGRKDYGYTF
many	TRBV4-1	TRBJ2-7	TRBD2	16	TGCGCCAGCAGCCACCCGACCGGGGGGGCCCCCTACGAGCAGTACTTC	CASSHPTGGAPYEQYF